This T cell receptor beta chain was captured by sequencing in a study of siplizumab effects on memory and regulatory T cells. About this clone itself: Its antigen is still unknown.

The protocol was immunoSEQ multiplex PCR, while the TCRdb copy is restricted to in-frame clones and leaves out a portion. Of nearly 85,000 clones listed, roughly 89% are singletons. Trimming took 5 bases from V and 4 from J; bases not matched to a gene: 5. Germline assignment: CDR1 MDHEN and CDR2 SYDVKM. This CDR3 comprises 15 residues. Study findings and constraints: Solely a minor proportion of alloreactive clones could be assigned to unstimulated subsets.

V gene TRBV28 combines with J gene TRBJ1-4, with 9 nucleotides matching TRBD1. This TCR was recovered from a human donor in good health. Material for sequencing was Tregs sorted from blood. This chain's CDR3 is CASSSTGGRNEKLFF. The DNA for the CDR3 is TGTGCCAGCAGTAGTACAGGGGGCCGTAATGAAAAACTGTTTTTT.